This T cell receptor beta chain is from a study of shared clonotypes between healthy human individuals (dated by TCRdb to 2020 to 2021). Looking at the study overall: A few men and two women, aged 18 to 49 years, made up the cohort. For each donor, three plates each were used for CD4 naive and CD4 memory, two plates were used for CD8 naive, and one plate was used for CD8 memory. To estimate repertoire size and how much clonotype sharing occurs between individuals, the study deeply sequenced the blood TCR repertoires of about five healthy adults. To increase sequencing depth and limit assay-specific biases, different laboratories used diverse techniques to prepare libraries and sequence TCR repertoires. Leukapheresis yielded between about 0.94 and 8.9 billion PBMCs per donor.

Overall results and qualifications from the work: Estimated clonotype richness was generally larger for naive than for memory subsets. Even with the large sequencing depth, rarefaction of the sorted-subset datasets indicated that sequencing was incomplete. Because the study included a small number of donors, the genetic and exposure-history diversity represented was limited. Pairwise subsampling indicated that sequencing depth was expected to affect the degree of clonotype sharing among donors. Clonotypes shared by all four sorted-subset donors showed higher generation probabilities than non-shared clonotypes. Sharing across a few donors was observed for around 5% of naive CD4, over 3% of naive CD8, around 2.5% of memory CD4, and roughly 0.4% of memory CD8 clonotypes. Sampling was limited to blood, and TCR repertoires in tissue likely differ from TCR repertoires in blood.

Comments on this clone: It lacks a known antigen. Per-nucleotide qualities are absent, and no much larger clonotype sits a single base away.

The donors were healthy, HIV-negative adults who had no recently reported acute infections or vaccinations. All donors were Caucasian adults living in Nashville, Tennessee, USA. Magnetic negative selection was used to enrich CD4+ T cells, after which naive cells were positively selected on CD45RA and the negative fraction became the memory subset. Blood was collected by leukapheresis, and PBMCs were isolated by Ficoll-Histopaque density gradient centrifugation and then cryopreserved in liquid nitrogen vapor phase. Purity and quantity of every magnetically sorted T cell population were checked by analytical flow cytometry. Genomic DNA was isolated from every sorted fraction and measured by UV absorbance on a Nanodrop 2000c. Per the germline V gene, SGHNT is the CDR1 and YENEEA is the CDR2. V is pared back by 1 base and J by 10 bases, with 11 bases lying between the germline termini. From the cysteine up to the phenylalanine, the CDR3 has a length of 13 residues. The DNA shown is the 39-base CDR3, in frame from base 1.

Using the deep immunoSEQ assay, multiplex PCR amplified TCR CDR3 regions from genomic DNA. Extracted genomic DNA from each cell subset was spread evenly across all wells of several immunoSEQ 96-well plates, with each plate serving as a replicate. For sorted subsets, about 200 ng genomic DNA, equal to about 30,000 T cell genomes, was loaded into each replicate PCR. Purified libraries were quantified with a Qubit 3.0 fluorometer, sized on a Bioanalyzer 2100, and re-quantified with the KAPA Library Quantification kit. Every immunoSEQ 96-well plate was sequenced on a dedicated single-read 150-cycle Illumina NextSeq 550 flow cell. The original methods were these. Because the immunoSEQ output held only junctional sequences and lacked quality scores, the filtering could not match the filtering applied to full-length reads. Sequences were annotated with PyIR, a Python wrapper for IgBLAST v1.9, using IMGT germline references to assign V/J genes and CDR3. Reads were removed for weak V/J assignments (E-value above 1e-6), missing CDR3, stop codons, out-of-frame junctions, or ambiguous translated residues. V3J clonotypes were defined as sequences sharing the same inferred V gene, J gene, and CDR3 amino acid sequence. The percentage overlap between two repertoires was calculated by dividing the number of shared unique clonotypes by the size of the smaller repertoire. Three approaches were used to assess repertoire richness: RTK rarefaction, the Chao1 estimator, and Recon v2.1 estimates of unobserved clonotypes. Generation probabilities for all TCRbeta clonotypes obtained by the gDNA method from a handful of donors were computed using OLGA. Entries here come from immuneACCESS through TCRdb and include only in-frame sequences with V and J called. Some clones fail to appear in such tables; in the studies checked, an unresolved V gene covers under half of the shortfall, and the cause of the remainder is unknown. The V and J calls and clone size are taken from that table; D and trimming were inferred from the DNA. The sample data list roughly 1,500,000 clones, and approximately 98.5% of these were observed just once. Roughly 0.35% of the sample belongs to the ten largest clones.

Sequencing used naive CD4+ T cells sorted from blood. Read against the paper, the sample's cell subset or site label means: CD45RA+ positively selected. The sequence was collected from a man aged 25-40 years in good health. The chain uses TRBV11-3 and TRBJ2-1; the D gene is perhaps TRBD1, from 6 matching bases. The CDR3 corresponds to CASSLGGPGEQFF. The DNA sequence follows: TGTGCCAGCAGCTTAGGGGGGCCAGGGGAGCAGTTCTTC.